Shown below are 19 T cell receptor beta chains from a single sample sequenced in a study of CD8+CD57+ T cells in acquired aplastic anemia. The template for TCR beta VDJ and CDR3 sequence profiling was genomic DNA. TCRdb itself ran the reads through MiXCR, one entry per CDR3 protein. The sample gives 110,000 or so distinct CDR3 sequences, 50% to 65% of which show up once; under 35% is in the top ten. The sample taken for sequencing was sorted CD4+, CD8+, or CD8+CD57+ T cells (not recorded which) from PBMCs. The receptors shown here come from a human donor in good health, serving as a control.

This chain uses TRBV10-3 with TRBJ1-3, with D possibly being TRBD1 (5 bases). Trimming removed 8 bases at V and 4 bases at J, with 12 bases between. The CDR3 totals 13 residues. Germline CDR1 reads ENHRY; CDR2 reads SYGVKD. The CDR3 sequence: CAIQRGLGNTIYF. CDR3 sequence (DNA): TGTGCCATCCAGAGGGGTCTGGGAAACACCATATATTTT.

The chain couples TRBV25-1 to TRBJ2-7, with D maybe TRBD2 (6 bases). The CDR3 contains 14 residues. Germline assignment: CDR1 MGHDK and CDR2 SYGVNS. Trimming removed 6 bases at V and 0 bases at J, with 12 bases between. CDR3 DNA: TGTGCCAGCAGCCCCCCGGGGGACTCCTACGAGCAGTACTTC. The encoded protein is CASSPPGDSYEQYF.

The chain couples TRBV3-1 to TRBJ2-3; 15 bases align to TRBD2. Germline V gene sequence: CDR1 LGHDT, CDR2 YNNKEL (reference sequence). The V segment lost 5 bases and the J segment 2 bases; nucleotides outside the gene matches: 8. CDR3 length: 18 amino acids. The CDR3 DNA reads TGTGCCAGCAGCGAAGGACTAGCGGGGGGGCCTTCCACAGATACGCAGTATTTT. It translates to CASSEGLAGGPSTDTQYF.

Details on this clonotype: The junction departs from germline at one end; a sequencing error may be responsible. V gene TRBV4-3 combines with J gene TRBJ2-7; D is undetermined. Germline V gene lookup returns CDR1 LGHNA and CDR2 YSLEER. This CDR3 spans 13 amino acids. Written as DNA, the CDR3 is TGCACCAGCAGCCCCAGGTCCTCCTACGAGCAGTACTTC. The encoded protein is CTSSPRSSYEQYF.

The J gene is TRBJ2-7, the V gene TRBV29-1; TRBD2 agrees at 7 bases. The CDR3 is 14 residues long. V gave up 6 bases and J gave up 2 bases; unmatched junction bases: 10. The germline V gene has CDR1 SQVTM and CDR2 ANQGSEA. CDR3 nucleotides: TGCAGCGTCCTACCCGACCGGGGGGCCTACGAGCAGTACTTC. Amino acids: CSVLPDRGAYEQYF.

In the case of this clonotype: This could be a read error, since a much larger clone is one nucleotide away. The chain recombines TRBV9 with TRBJ2-2; tentatively, D is TRBD1 or TRBD2 (5 bases each). The germline V gene encodes CDR1 SGDLS and CDR2 YYNGEE. CDR3 length equals 12 residues. DNA for the CDR3: TGTGCCGGCAGCGTAGTGGTGGGGGAGCTGTCTTTT. As protein: CAGSVVVGELSF.

The chain joins TRBV25-1 to TRBJ1-2; no firm D call. Germline loops: CDR1 MGHDK, CDR2 SYGVNS. Trimming left V 6 bases short and J 4 bases short, with 15 bases between. CDR3 size: 14 residues. The CDR3: CASSLGALSYGYTF. Written as DNA, the CDR3 is TGTGCCAGCAGCCTAGGAGCTCTCAGCTATGGCTACACCTTC.

Only a few counts were recorded for this clonotype. The gene calls are TRBV19 and TRBJ2-7, with D perhaps given as TRBD1 or TRBD2 (5 bases each). V was shortened by 3 bases and J by 6 bases, with 6 bases between the two germline ends. The CDR3 extends over 11 amino acids. Germline values: CDR1 LNHDA, CDR2 SQIVND (reference sequence). The DNA of the CDR3 is TGTGCCAGTAGTATTGGGGGCGAGCAGTACTTC. This codes for CASSIGGEQYF.

The rearrangement uses TRBV9 and TRBJ1-1; 11 positions match TRBD1. The CDR3 is made up of 15 amino acids. V lost 0 bases to trimming and J lost 3 bases; unmatched junction nucleotides: 1. Germline V gene lookup returns CDR1 SGDLS and CDR2 YYNGEE. DNA for the CDR3: TGTGCCAGCAGCGTAGGGGGACAGGGGGACACTGAAGCTTTCTTT. It yields the protein CASSVGGQGDTEAFF.

This clonotype was detected many times. V usage is TRBV25-1 and J usage is TRBJ2-5, with 10 bases fitting TRBD1. The CDR3 runs 15 residues. V lost 4 bases, J lost 4 bases, and 6 bases stayed unmatched. The germline gives CDR1 MGHDK, CDR2 SYGVNS. The CDR3 DNA follows: TGTGCCAGCAGTGCGACAGGGGGCGCGGGAGAGACCCAGTACTTC. This gives the protein CASSATGGAGETQYF.

On this clonotype: A much larger clonotype is one base distant, so this may be a read error. The chain combines TRBV13 with TRBJ2-2; the D is unclear. The germline CDR1 and CDR2 sequences are PRHDT and FYEKMQ (reference sequence). The length of the CDR3 is 13 residues. This chain's CDR3 is CAGSFRLAGELFF. CDR3 sequence (DNA): TGTGCCGGCAGCTTTCGACTGGCCGGGGAGCTGTTTTTT.

This clonotype was observed at least ten times. J is TRBJ2-7 and V is TRBV2, with a tentative D call TRBD2 (6 bases). The CDR3 extends over 13 amino acids. The germline CDR1 and CDR2 sequences are SNHLY and FYNNEI. V was clipped by 7 bases and J by 9 bases, with 19 bases between them. Here the CDR3 reads CASKSRRDSRQYF. In nucleotides, the CDR3 is TGTGCCAGCAAGAGCCGGAGGGATTCTCGGCAGTACTTC.

There are many counts of this clonotype. The rearrangement links TRBV15 to TRBJ1-1, with D maybe TRBD1 (5 bases). The CDR3 has 16 residues. Germline values: CDR1 LNHNV, CDR2 YYDKDF (reference sequence). Between the trimmed V and J ends, which lost 1 base and 5 bases, there was a span of 17 bases. The chain's CDR3 is CATSRASEGVGTEAFF. The CDR3 region has the DNA TGTGCCACCAGCAGAGCCTCGGAAGGGGTGGGAACTGAAGCTTTCTTT.

The table lists this clonotype with many counts. J is TRBJ1-2 and V is TRBV6-6, with D possibly being TRBD1 (5 bases). The germline V and J ends were trimmed by 6 bases and 8 bases, with 13 bases remaining between them. This CDR3 region has 12 residues. Germline V gives CDR1 MNHNY, CDR2 SVGAGI (reference sequence). This CDR3 is CASSPGPGGYTF. For the CDR3, the DNA is TGTGCCAGCAGCCCAGGGCCAGGAGGCTACACCTTC.

This clonotype was seen at least ten times. The V and J genes are TRBV6-1 and TRBJ2-7, with a possible D match to TRBD1 (5 bases). The V gene's germline CDR1 is MNHNS and CDR2 SASEGT. This CDR3 comprises 14 residues. V lost 6 bases, J lost 2 bases, and 14 bases lay in between. CDR3 DNA: TGTGCCAGCAGCAGAACTGACAGACCCTACGAGCAGTACTTC. Amino acids: CASSRTDRPYEQYF.

The CDR3 DNA follows: TGCAGCGTCGTGACAGGGAGCAATCAGCCCCAGCATTTT. Residues: CSVVTGSNQPQHF. J is TRBJ1-5 and V is TRBV29-1; 7 nucleotides agree with TRBD1. The junction had 3 bases not matched to a gene; V was cut back by 6 bases and J by 1 base. Germline V gene lookup returns CDR1 SQVTM and CDR2 ANQGSEA. CDR3 length: 13 amino acids.

This clonotype is deemed medium-sized. The gene calls are TRBV15 and TRBJ2-7; D gene unclear. The germline V gene encodes CDR1 LNHNV and CDR2 YYDKDF (reference sequence). This CDR3 spans 12 amino acids. V shed 3 bases and J shed 6 bases, with 9 bases lying between them. This CDR3 reads CATSRGWGEQYF. The CDR3, as DNA: TGTGCCACCAGCAGGGGATGGGGCGAGCAGTACTTC.

This chain connects TRBV15 to TRBJ2-1; unclear D gene. Trimming shortened V by 0 bases and J by 0 bases, and 12 bases separated the two germline ends. The CDR3 is 17 residues long. Germline loops: CDR1 LNHNV, CDR2 YYDKDF (reference sequence). The CDR3 DNA is TGTGCCACCAGCAGAGATAGCCACTTATTCTCCTACAATGAGCAGTTCTTC. The encoded protein is CATSRDSHLFSYNEQFF.

As for this clonotype: A read error may explain this, as a much larger clone is one base away. The chain employs TRBV5-8 and TRBJ1-1, with D uncertain. The length of the CDR3 is 14 residues. V dropped 7 bases and J dropped 3 bases, with 16 bases sitting between them. The germline CDR1 and CDR2 sequences are SGHTS and YDEGEE. CDR3 sequence reads: CASFLGGMYTEAFF. The CDR3 coding sequence is TGTGCCAGCTTCCTCGGAGGGATGTACACTGAAGCTTTCTTT.